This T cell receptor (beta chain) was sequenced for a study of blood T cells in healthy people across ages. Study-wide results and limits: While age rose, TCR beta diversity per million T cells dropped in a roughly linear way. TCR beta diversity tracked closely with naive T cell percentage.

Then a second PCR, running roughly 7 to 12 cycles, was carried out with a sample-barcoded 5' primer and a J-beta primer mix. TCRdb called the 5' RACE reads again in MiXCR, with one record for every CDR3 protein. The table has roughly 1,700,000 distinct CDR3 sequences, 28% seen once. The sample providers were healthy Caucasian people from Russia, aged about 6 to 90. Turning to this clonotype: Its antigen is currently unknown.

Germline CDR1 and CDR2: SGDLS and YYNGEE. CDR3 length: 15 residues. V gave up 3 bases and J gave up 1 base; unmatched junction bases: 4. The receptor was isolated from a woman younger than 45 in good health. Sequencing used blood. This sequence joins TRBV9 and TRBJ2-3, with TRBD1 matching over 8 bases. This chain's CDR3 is CASSAHRGGTDTQYF. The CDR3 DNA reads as TGTGCCAGCAGCGCCCACAGGGGGGGCACAGATACGCAGTATTTT.